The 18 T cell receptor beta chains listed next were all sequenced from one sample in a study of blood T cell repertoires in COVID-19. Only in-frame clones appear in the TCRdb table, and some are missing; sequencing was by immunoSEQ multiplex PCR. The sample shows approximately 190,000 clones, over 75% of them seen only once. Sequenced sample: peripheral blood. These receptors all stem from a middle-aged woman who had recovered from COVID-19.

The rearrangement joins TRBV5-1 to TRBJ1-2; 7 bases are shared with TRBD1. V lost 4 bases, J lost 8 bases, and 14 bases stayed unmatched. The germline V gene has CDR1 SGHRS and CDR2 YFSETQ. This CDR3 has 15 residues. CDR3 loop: CASSSGTATWVGYTF. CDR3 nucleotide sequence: TGCGCCAGCAGCAGTGGGACAGCAACCTGGGTAGGCTACACCTTC.

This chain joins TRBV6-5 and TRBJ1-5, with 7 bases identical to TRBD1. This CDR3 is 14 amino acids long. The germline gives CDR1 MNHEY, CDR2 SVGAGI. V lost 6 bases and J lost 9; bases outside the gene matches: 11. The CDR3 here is CASRGQEARPPQHF. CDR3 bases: TGTGCCAGCAGAGGACAGGAGGCGCGGCCGCCCCAGCATTTT.

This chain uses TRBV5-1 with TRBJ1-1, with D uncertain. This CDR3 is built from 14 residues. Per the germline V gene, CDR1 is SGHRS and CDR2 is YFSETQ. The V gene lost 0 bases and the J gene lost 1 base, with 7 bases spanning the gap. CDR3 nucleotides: TGCGCCAGCAGCTTGGTCGCGGAGAACACTGAAGCTTTCTTT. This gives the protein CASSLVAENTEAFF.

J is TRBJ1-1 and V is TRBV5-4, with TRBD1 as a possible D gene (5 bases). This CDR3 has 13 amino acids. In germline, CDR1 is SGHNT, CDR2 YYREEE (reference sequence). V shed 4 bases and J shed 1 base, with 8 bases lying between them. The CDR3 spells CASSADTNTEAFF. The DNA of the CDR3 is TGTGCCAGCAGCGCGGACACGAACACTGAAGCTTTCTTT.

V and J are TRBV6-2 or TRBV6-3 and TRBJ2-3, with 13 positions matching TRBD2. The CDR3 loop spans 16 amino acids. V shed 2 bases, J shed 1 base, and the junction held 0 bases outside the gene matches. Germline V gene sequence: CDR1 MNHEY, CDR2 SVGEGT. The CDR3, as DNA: TGTGCCAGCAGTTACGGACTAGCGGGAGGCACAGATACGCAGTATTTT. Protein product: CASSYGLAGGTDTQYF.

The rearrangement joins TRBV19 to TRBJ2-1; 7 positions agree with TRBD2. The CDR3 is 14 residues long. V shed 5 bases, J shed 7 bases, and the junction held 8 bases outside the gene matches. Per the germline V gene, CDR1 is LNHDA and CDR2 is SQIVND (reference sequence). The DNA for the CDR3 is TGTGCCAGTAGTGTGGCGGGAGTTCCGAATGAGCAGTTCTTC. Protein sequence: CASSVAGVPNEQFF.

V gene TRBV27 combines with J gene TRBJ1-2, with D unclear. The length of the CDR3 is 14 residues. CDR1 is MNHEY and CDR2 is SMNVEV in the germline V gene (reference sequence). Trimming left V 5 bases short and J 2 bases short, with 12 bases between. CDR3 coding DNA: TGTGCCAGCAGTACCCGGACGGGGAACTATGGCTACACCTTC. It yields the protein CASSTRTGNYGYTF.

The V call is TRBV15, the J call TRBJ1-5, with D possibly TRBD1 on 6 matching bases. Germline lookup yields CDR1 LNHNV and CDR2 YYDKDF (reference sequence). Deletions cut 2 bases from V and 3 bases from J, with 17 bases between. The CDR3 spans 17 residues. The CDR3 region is CATSRRTPRTDNQPQHF. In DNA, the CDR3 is TGTGCCACCAGCAGAAGGACCCCGAGGACAGACAATCAGCCCCAGCATTTT.

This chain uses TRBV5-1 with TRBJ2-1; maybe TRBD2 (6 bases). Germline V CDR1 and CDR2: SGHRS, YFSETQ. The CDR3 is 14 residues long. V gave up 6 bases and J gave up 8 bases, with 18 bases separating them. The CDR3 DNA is TGCGCCAGCATCCCACTAGCCCCTGGCGATGAGCAGTTCTTC. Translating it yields CASIPLAPGDEQFF.

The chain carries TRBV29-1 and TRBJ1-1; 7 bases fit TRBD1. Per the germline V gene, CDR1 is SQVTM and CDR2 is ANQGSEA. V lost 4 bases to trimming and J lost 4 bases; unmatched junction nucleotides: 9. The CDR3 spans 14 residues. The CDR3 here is CSVADRERSTEAFF. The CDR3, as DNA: TGCAGCGTTGCTGACAGGGAGAGGAGCACTGAAGCTTTCTTT.

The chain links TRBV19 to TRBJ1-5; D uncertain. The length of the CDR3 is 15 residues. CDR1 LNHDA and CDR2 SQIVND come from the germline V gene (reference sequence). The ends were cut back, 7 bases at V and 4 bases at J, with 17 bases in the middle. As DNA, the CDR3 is TGTGCCAGTACCCCCCGTACCCCGGGAAATCAGCCCCAGCATTTT. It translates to CASTPRTPGNQPQHF.

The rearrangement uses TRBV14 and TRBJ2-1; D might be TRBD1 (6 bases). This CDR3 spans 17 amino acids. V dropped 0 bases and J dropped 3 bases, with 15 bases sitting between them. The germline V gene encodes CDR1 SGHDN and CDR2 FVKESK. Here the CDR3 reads CASSQDRAQGLYNEQFF. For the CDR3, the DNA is TGTGCCAGCAGCCAAGATAGAGCACAGGGCCTCTACAATGAGCAGTTCTTC. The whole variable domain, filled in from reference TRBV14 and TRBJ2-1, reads EAGVTQFPSHSVIEKGQTVTLRCDPISGHDNLYWYRRVMGKEIKFLLHFVKESKQDESGMPNNRFLAERTGGTYSTLKVQPAELEDSGVYFCASSQDRAQGLYNEQFFGPGTRLTVL.

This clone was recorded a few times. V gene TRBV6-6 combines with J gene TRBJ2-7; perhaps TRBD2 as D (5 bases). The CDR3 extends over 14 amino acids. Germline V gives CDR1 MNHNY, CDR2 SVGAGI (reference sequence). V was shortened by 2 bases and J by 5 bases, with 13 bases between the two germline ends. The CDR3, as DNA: TGTGCCAGCAGTTACCAAGGAGGTGGTCACGAGCAGTACTTC. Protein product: CASSYQGGGHEQYF.

CDR3 in amino acids: CATMTGSNQPQHF. In DNA, the CDR3 is TGTGCCACCATGACAGGGAGCAATCAGCCCCAGCATTTT. This chain joins TRBV28 and TRBJ1-5, with 7 bases matching TRBD1. V was pared by 10 bases and J by 1 base, with 4 bases of the junction left unmatched. CDR3 size: 13 residues. Germline loops: CDR1 MDHEN, CDR2 SYDVKM.

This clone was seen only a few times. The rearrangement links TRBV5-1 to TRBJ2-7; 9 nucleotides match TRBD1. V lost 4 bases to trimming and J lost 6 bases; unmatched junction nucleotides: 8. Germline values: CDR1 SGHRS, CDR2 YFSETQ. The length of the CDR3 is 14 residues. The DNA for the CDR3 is TGCGCCAGCAGCCCCGGGACAGGGAGAGGCGAGCAGTACTTC. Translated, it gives CASSPGTGRGEQYF.

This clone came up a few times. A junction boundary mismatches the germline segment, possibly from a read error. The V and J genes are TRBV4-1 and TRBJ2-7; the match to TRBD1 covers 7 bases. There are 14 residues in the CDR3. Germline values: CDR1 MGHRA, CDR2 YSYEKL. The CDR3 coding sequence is TGCGCCAGCAGCCAAGAAGCCTCCGGGACAGTCACGTTGTTC. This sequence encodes CASSQEASGTVTLF.

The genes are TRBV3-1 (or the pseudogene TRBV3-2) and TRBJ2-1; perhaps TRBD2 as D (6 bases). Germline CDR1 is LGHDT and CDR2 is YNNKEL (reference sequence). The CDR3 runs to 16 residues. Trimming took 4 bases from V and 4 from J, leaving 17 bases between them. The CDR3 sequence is CASSRGTSWGYNEQFF. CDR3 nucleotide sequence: TGTGCCAGCAGCCGGGGAACTAGCTGGGGTTACAATGAGCAGTTCTTC.

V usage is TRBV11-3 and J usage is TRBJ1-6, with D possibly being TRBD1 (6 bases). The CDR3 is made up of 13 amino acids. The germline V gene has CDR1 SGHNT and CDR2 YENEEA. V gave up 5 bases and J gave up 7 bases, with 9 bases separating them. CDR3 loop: CASSRTENSPLHF. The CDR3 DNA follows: TGTGCCAGCAGCCGGACAGAAAATTCACCCCTCCACTTT.